This is a list of T cell receptor beta chains from one sample in a study of glioma-infiltrating T cells. Via MiXCR, TCRdb re-called the multiplex PCR reads, giving one row per CDR3 protein. There are approximately 400,000 distinct CDR3 sequences in the sample; 35% to 45% occur only once, and 9.5% to 15% lies in the top ten. The source material was glioma tissue, nonneoplastic brain tissue, or PBMCs (not recorded which). The receptors stem from a human donor with low-grade glioma or glioblastoma, undergoing nonglioma brain surgery, or in good health (not recorded which). Each CDR3 is given with its conserved first and last residue. Each record gives: clone size, J gene, V gene, D gene, CDR3 protein, CDR3 DNA. The D gene is left open where the match is weak. Part of the rows lack a size; the others show once, few, many or a class for expanded clones.

>few|TRBJ2-7|TRBV28|TRBD2
CASSQRTSGRAESYEQYF
TGTGCCAGCAGTCAACGGACTAGCGGGAGGGCCGAATCCTACGAGCAGTACTTC
>few|TRBJ2-7|TRBV20-1|-
CSARRHSSYEQYF
TGCAGTGCTAGGAGACACAGCTCCTACGAGCAGTACTTC
>-|TRBJ1-1|TRBV5-1|-
CASSSPRHTEAFF
TGCGCCAGCAGCTCACCTAGGCACACTGAAGCTTTCTTT
>few|TRBJ1-1|TRBV6-2/TRBV6-3|-
CASSDYSYSQAFF
TGTGCCAGCAGCGACTACAGTTACAGTCAAGCTTTCTTT
>-|TRBJ2-7|TRBV28|TRBD1
CASSLTDRDYEQYF
TGTGCCAGCAGTTTAACGGACAGGGACTACGAGCAGTACTTC
>many|TRBJ2-3|TRBV6-1|TRBD1
CASSVPRTGHSTDTQYF
TGTGCCAGCAGTGTTCCCCGGACAGGACACTCCACAGATACGCAGTATTTT
>few|TRBJ2-2|TRBV7-3|-
CASSPDRMVNTGELFF
TGTGCCAGCAGCCCTGACAGGATGGTAAACACCGGGGAGCTGTTTTTT
>many|TRBJ2-1|TRBV7-2|-
CASSPRGSEVYNEQFF
TGTGCCAGCAGCCCGCGAGGATCCGAGGTGTACAATGAGCAGTTCTTC
>-|TRBJ2-4|TRBV27|TRBD2
CASSFDWLAVAKNIQYF
TGTGCCAGCAGTTTCGACTGGCTAGCGGTAGCCAAAAACATTCAGTACTTC
>many|TRBJ2-7|TRBV7-2|TRBD2
CASSDPGLALEQYF
TGTGCCAGCAGTGATCCGGGACTAGCTCTCGAGCAGTACTTC
>once|TRBJ2-7|TRBV7-2|TRBD2
CASSLQRAGLGNLYEQYF
TGTGCCAGCAGCTTGCAAAGGGCGGGACTAGGGAACCTCTACGAGCAGTACTTC
>few|TRBJ1-2|TRBV7-4|TRBD1
CASSLSPGTVGAGGYGYTF
TGTGCCAGCAGCTTATCCCCCGGGACAGTCGGAGCGGGGGGATATGGCTACACCTTC
>many|TRBJ1-1|TRBV28|-
CASTVPGANTEAFF
TGTGCCAGCACTGTGCCGGGGGCGAACACTGAAGCTTTCTTT
>many|TRBJ2-7|TRBV6-1|TRBD1
CASSPPGTGAYEQYF
TGTGCCAGCAGTCCTCCCGGGACAGGGGCCTACGAGCAGTACTTC
>few|TRBJ2-2|TRBV7-9|TRBD2
CASSPRGTRSSGELFF
TGTGCCAGCAGCCCCAGAGGGACTAGAAGTTCCGGGGAGCTGTTTTTT
>many|TRBJ2-7|TRBV15|TRBD1
CATSRDLTGVSYEQYF
TGTGCCACCAGCAGAGATTTGACAGGGGTCTCCTACGAGCAGTACTTC
>-|TRBJ2-7|TRBV14|TRBD1
CASSLAGTGPYEQYF
TGTGCCAGCAGCTTGGCCGGGACAGGGCCCTACGAGCAGTACTTC
>-|TRBJ1-2|TRBV15|-
CATSNASWGDYGYTF
TGTGCCACCAGCAACGCCTCATGGGGGGACTATGGCTACACCTTC
>-|TRBJ2-4|TRBV28|TRBD1
CASRDSVVKNIQYF
TGTGCCAGCCGGGACAGTGTAGTCAAAAACATTCAGTACTTC
>-|TRBJ2-1|TRBV18|-
CASSSRTQGHEQFF
TGTGCCAGCTCATCCCGGACCCAAGGCCATGAGCAGTTCTTC
>few|TRBJ2-7|TRBV18|-
CASSPNSGGEQYF
TGTGCCAGCTCCCCTAACTCTGGCGGCGAGCAGTACTTC
>few|TRBJ2-3|TRBV7-2|TRBD2
CASSLAGGVTDTQYF
TGTGCCAGCAGCTTAGCGGGAGGGGTCACAGATACGCAGTATTTT
>-|TRBJ1-2|TRBV28|TRBD1
CASSFLGQTYGYTF
TGTGCCAGCAGTTTTCTGGGACAGACCTATGGCTACACCTTC
>-|TRBJ1-2|TRBV20-1|TRBD1
CSARSGGAAGYTF
TGCAGTGCTAGATCAGGGGGCGCGGCTGGCTACACCTTC
>-|TRBJ2-1|TRBV20-1|-
CSARARTGNNEQFF
TGCAGTGCCAGGGCTAGGACGGGGAACAATGAGCAGTTCTTC
>few|TRBJ1-2|TRBV15|-
CATSGTAPNYGYTF
TGTGCCACCAGCGGGACGGCGCCTAACTATGGCTACACCTTC
>-|TRBJ1-2|TRBV6-4|TRBD1
CASRTDGTVGGYTF
TGTGCCAGCAGAACAGATGGGACAGTGGGCGGCTACACCTTC
>many|TRBJ1-3|TRBV20-1|-
CSARDSPGNTIYF
TGCAGTGCTAGGGACAGTCCTGGAAACACCATATATTTT
>-|TRBJ1-5|TRBV2|-
CASSDRGNIQPQHF
TGTGCCAGCAGTGATAGGGGGAATATACAGCCCCAGCATTTT
>-|TRBJ2-7|TRBV7-2|-
CASSLDGGQTYEQYF
TGTGCCAGCAGCTTAGATGGGGGACAAACCTACGAGCAGTACTTC
>-|TRBJ1-4|TRBV7-9|-
CASSLGRKGGEKLFF
TGTGCCAGCAGCTTAGGTCGGAAAGGTGGTGAAAAACTGTTTTTT
>-|TRBJ2-7|TRBV24-1|TRBD1
CATSAADRADHEQYF
TGTGCCACCAGTGCCGCGGACAGGGCAGACCACGAGCAGTACTTC
>few|TRBJ1-5|TRBV7-9|-
CASSEGEKPQHF
TGTGCCAGCAGCGAAGGAGAGAAGCCCCAGCATTTT
>-|TRBJ1-2|TRBV7-8|-
CASSLVTAGGYTF
TGTGCCAGCAGCTTGGTGACAGCGGGGGGCTACACCTTC
>-|TRBJ2-3|TRBV19|TRBD2
CASSMGILAGVVTQYF
TGTGCCAGTAGTATGGGGATTCTAGCGGGAGTGGTTACGCAGTATTTT
>-|TRBJ1-1|TRBV7-9|TRBD1
CASQWTGGSGTEAFF
TGTGCCAGCCAATGGACAGGGGGCTCTGGCACTGAAGCTTTCTTT
>-|TRBJ2-7|TRBV7-8|-
CASRNRDGSYEQYF
TGTGCCAGCAGAAACCGGGACGGCTCCTACGAGCAGTACTTC
>many|TRBJ2-1|TRBV6-2/TRBV6-3|-
CASSYSQDYNEQFF
TGTGCCAGCAGTTACTCGCAGGACTACAATGAGCAGTTCTTC
>many|TRBJ2-5|TRBV28|-
CASSLGLGRTQYF
TGTGCCAGCAGTTTGGGACTCGGGCGAACCCAGTACTTC
>-|TRBJ2-2|TRBV25-1|-
CASRGKNTGELFF
TGTGCCAGCAGAGGCAAAAACACCGGGGAGCTGTTTTTT
>few|TRBJ1-2|TRBV7-2|TRBD1
CASSLNRGYGYTF
TGTGCCAGCAGCTTAAACAGGGGTTATGGCTACACCTTC
>-|TRBJ1-2|TRBV5-4|TRBD1
CATGTVTNYGYTF
TGTGCCACCGGGACAGTAACTAACTATGGCTACACCTTC
>few|TRBJ2-3|TRBV20-1|-
CSARPLATDTQYF
TGCAGTGCTAGACCCCTAGCGACAGATACGCAGTATTTT
>many|TRBJ2-7|TRBV20-1|TRBD2
CSADSGRSSSYEQYF
TGCAGTGCAGATAGCGGGAGGTCGAGCTCCTACGAGCAGTACTTC
>-|TRBJ2-3|TRBV7-9|-
CASSLPSGLRTDTQYF
TGTGCCAGCAGCCTCCCGTCGGGACTCCGCACAGATACGCAGTATTTT
>few|TRBJ2-1|TRBV2|TRBD2
CASTTSGRGGEQFF
TGTGCCAGCACTACTAGCGGGAGAGGAGGTGAGCAGTTCTTC
>-|TRBJ2-3|TRBV28|-
CASSLGGDRADTQYF
TGTGCCAGCAGTTTGGGCGGGGATAGGGCAGATACGCAGTATTTT
>few|TRBJ1-2|TRBV5-1|-
CASSLSRYPNYGYTF
TGCGCCAGCAGCTTGTCTAGATATCCTAACTATGGCTACACCTTC
>-|TRBJ1-2|TRBV12-3/TRBV12-4|-
CASSIRRGGYTF
TGTGCCAGCAGTATCCGGAGGGGCGGCTACACCTTC